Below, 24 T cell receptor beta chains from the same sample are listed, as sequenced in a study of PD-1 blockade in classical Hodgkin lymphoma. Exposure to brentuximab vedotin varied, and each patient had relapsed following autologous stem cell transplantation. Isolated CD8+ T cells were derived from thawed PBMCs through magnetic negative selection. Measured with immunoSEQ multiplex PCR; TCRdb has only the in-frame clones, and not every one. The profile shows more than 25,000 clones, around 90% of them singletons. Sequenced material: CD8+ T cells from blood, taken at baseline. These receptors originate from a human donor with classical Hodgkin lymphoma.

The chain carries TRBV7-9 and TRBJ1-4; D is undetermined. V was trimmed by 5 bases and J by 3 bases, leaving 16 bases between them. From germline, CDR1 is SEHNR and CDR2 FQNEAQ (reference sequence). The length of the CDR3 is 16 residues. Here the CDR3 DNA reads TGTGCCAGCAGCCCTACAGACGGTCAGTCTAATGAAAAACTGTTTTTT. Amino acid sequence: CASSPTDGQSNEKLFF.

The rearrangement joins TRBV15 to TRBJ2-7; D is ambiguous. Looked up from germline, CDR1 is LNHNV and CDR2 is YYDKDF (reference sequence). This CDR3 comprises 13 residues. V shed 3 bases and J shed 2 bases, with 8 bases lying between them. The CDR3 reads CATSSDRTYEQYF. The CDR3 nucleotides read TGTGCCACCAGCAGCGACCGAACCTACGAGCAGTACTTC. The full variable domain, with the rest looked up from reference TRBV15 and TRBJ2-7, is DAMVIQNPRYQVTQFGKPVTLSCSQTLNHNVMYWYQQKSSQAPKLLFHYYDKDFNNEADTPDNFQSRRPNTSFCFLDIRSPGLGDTAMYLCATSSDRTYEQYFGPGTRLTVT.

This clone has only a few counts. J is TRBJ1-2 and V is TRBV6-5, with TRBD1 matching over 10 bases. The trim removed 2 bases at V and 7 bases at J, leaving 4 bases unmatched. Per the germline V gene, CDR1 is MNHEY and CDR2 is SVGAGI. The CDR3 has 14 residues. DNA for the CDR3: TGTGCCAGCAGTTACGGGACAGGGGTTGGTGGCTACACCTTC. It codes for CASSYGTGVGGYTF.

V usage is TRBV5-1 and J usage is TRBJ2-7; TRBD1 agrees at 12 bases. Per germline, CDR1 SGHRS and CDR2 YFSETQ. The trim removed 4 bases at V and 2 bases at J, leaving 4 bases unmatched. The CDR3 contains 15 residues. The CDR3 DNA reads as TGCGCCAGCAGCACCCGGGACAGGGGGCCCTACGAGCAGTACTTC. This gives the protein CASSTRDRGPYEQYF. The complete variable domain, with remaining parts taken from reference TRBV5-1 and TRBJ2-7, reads KAGVTQTPRYLIKTRGQQVTLSCSPISGHRSVSWYQQTPGQGLQFLFEYFSETQRNKGNFPGRFSGRQFSNSRSEMNVSTLELGDSALYLCASSTRDRGPYEQYFGPGTRLTVT.

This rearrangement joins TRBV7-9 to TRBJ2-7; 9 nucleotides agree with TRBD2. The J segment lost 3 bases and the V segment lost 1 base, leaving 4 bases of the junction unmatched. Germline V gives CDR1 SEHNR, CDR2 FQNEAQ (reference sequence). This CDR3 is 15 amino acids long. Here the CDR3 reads CASSLEGSGSYEQYF. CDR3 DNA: TGTGCCAGCAGCTTAGAAGGTAGCGGGAGCTACGAGCAGTACTTC.

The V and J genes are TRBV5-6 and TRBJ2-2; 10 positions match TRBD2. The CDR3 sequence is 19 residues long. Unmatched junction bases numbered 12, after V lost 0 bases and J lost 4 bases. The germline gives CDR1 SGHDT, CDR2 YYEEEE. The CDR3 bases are TGTGCCAGCAGCTTGGCGTCAACCGGGACTAGCGATTTCACCGGGGAGCTGTTTTTT. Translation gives CASSLASTGTSDFTGELFF.

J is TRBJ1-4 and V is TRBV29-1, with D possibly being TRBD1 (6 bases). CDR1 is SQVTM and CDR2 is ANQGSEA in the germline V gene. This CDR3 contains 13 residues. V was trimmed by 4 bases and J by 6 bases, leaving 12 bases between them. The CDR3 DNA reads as TGCAGCGTTGGAGGCAGGGGCGATGAAAAACTGTTTTTT. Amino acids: CSVGGRGDEKLFF.

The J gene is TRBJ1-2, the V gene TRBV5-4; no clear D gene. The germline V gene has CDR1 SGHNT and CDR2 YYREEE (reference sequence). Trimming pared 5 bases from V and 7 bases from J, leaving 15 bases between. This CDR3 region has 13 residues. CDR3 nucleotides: TGTGCCAGCAGGGGCCTCGGGTTTGGTGGCTACACCTTC. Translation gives CASRGLGFGGYTF.

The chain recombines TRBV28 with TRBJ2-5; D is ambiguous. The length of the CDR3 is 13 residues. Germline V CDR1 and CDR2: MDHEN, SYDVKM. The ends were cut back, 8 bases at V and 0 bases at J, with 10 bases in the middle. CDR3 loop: CASRRADQETQYF. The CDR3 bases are TGTGCCAGCCGTCGGGCAGACCAAGAGACCCAGTACTTC.

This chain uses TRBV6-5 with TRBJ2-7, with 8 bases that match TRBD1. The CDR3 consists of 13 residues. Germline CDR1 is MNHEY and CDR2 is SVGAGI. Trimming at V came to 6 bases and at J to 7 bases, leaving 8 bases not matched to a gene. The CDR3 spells CASRQGTGLEQYF. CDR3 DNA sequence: TGTGCCAGCAGACAAGGGACAGGTTTGGAGCAGTACTTC.

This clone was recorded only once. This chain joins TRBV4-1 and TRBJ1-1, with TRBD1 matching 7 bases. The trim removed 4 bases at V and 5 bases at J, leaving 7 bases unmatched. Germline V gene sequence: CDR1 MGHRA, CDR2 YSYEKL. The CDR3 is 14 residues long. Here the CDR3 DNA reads TGCGCCAGCAGCCCAAACACAGGGGTAACTGAAGCTTTCTTT. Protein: CASSPNTGVTEAFF.

Written as DNA, the CDR3 is TGTGCCAGCAGCCAGTACAGGGGGCGAATAGATACGCAGTATTTT. Its protein product is CASSQYRGRIDTQYF. V is TRBV4-2 and J is TRBJ2-3, with 9 bases fitting TRBD1. Germline V CDR1 and CDR2: LGHNA, YNFKEQ. This CDR3 is 15 amino acids long. V lost 3 bases and J lost 5; bases outside the gene matches: 6.

CDR3 DNA: TGTGCCAGCAGAATGTCTAGCGGGAGAAGGGGCATCACAGATACGCAGTATTTT. It codes for CASRMSSGRRGITDTQYF. The chain carries TRBV27 and TRBJ2-3, with 10 positions matching TRBD2. The CDR3 is made up of 18 amino acids. Trimming cost V 6 bases and J 2 bases; bases outside gene matches: 14. The germline gives CDR1 MNHEY, CDR2 SMNVEV (reference sequence).

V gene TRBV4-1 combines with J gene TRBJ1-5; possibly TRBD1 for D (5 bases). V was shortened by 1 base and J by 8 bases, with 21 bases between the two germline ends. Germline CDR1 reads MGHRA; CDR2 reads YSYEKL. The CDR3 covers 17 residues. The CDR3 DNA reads TGCGCCAGCAGCCAAGTGGGGGGAGCGGGGTATCTTGAGCCCCAGCATTTT. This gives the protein CASSQVGGAGYLEPQHF.

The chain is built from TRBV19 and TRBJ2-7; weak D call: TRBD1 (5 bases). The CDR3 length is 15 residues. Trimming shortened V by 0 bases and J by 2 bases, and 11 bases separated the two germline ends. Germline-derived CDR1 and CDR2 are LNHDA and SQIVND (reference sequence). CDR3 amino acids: CASSIDLGPAYEQYF. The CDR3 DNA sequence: TGTGCCAGTAGTATAGATTTGGGGCCAGCCTACGAGCAGTACTTC.

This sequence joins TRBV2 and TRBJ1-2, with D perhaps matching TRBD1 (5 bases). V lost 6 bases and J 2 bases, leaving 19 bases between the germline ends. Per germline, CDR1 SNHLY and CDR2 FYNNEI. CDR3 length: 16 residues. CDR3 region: CASSKRSSGANYGYTF. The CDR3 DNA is TGTGCCAGCAGCAAACGGTCGTCCGGGGCAAACTATGGCTACACCTTC.

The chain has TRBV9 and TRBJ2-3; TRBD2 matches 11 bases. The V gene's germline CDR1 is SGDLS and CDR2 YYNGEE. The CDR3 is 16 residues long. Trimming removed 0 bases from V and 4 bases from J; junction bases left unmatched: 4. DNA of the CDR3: TGTGCCAGCAGCGTAGATTTACTAGCGGGAGCAGATACGCAGTATTTT. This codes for CASSVDLLAGADTQYF.

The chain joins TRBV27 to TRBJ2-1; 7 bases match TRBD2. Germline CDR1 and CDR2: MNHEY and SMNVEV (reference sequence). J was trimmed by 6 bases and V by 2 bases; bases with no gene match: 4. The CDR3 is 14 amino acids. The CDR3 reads CASSLAGVVNEQFF. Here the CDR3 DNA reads TGTGCCAGCAGTTTAGCGGGAGTGGTCAATGAGCAGTTCTTC.

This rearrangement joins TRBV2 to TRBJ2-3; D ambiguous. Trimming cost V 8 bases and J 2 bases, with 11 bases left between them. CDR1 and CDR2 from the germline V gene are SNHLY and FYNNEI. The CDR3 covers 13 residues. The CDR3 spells CASPTSPTDTQYF. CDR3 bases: TGTGCCAGCCCGACTTCACCCACAGATACGCAGTATTTT.

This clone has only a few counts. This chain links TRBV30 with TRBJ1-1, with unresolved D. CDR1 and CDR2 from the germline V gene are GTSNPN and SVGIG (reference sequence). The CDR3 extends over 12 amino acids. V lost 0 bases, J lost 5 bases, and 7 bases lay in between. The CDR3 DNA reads TGTGCCTGGAGTGTTGTCGTTACTGAAGCTTTCTTT. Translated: CAWSVVVTEAFF. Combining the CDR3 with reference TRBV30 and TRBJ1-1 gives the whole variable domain SQTIHQWPATLVQPVGSPLSLECTVEGTSNPNLYWYRQAAGRGLQLLFYSVGIGQISSEVPQNLSASRPQDRQFILSSKKLLLSDSGFYLCAWSVVVTEAFFGQGTRLTVV.

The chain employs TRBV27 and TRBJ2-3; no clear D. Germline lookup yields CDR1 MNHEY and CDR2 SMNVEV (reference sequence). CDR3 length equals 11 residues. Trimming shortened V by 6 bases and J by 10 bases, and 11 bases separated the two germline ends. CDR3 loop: CASSQARAQYF. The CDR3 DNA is TGTGCCAGCAGCCAAGCCCGGGCGCAGTATTTT.

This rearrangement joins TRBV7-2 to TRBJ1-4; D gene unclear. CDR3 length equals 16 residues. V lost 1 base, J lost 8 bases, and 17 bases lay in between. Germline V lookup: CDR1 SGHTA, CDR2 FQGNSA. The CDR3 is CASSLVGGDPREKLFF. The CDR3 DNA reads TGTGCCAGCAGCTTAGTAGGCGGCGATCCCAGGGAAAAACTGTTTTTT.

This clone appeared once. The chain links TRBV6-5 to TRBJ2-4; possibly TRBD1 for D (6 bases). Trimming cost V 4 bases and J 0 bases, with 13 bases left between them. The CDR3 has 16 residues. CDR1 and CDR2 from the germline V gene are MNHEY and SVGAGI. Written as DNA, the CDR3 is TGTGCCAGCAGTTCCCTACAGGGATTAGCCAAAAACATTCAGTACTTC. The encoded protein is CASSSLQGLAKNIQYF.

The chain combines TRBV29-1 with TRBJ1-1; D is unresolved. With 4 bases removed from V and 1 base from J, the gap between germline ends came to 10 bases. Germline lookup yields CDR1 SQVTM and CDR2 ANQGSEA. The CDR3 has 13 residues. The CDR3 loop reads CSVGLQANTEAFF. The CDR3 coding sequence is TGCAGCGTTGGATTGCAGGCGAACACTGAAGCTTTCTTT.